This TCR beta chain emerged from a study of cytomegalovirus exposure and HLA in healthy donors. Study results and caveats: In vitro confirmation showed a few CMV-associated chains to be CMV antigen specific. Later analysis revealed greater clonal expansion in HLA-associated TCR beta chains than in equally common others. Later analysis showed most CMV-associated TCR beta chains appearing HLA-restricted.

At sampling all donors were nominally healthy, likely with unrecorded immune exposures. The V end was cut by 5 bases, the J end by 4 bases, with 20 bases between. The CDR3 extends over 16 amino acids. Germline V gene sequence: CDR1 SGHTA, CDR2 FQGTGA. Details on this clone: Its antigen is unknown.

The PCR ran on 60 Vbeta and 13 Jbeta primers. Sequencing was performed with immunoSEQ multiplex PCR; in TCRdb, only in-frame clones are kept and a portion is missing. The data hold 200,000 or so clones, with more than 75% observed a single time. The sequenced sample consisted of PBMCs. The chain employs TRBV7-3 and TRBJ2-5, with a possible D match to TRBD2 (5 bases). The sequence was collected from a male donor in good health and CMV-seropositive. In nucleotides, the CDR3 is TGTGCCAGCAGCCCTAACTCGTACGGGGTTGGAGAGACCCAGTACTTC. Amino acid sequence: CASSPNSYGVGETQYF. The variable domain in full, completed from reference TRBV7-3 and TRBJ2-5, reads GAGVSQTPSNKVTEKGKYVELRCDPISGHTALYWYRQSLGQGPEFLIYFQGTGAADDSGLPNDRFFAVRPEGSVSTLKIQRTERGDSAVYLCASSPNSYGVGETQYFGPGTRLLVL.